This TCR beta chain was obtained from a study of post-analysis software for immune sequencing data. Regarding the study as a whole: TRBV5-6, TRBV5-1 and TRBV20-1 belonged to a set of a few TRBV segments that were more frequent in patients than controls.

Built from TCR beta cDNA, the libraries had unique molecular identifiers in them. TCRdb independently ran MiXCR on the PCR reads; one entry per CDR3 protein. The sample holds roughly 800,000 distinct CDR3 sequences, under 70% seen once. The sample holds one count of this clonotype. Its antigen remains unidentified. The germline gives CDR1 DFQATT, CDR2 SNEGSKA (reference sequence). The CDR3 is 15 amino acids. The specimen sequenced was blood. The source is a girl between 5 and 17 years old with multiple sclerosis. The V gene is TRBV20-1, the J gene TRBJ2-3, with a tentative D call TRBD2 (5 bases). The CDR3 region is CTTVKRSSSTDTQYF. Written as DNA, the CDR3 is TGCACCACGGTCAAGCGGTCCTCTAGCACAGATACGCAGTATTTT.